This T cell receptor beta chain was recovered during a study of T cell responses to AZD1222 COVID-19 vaccine. Concerning this clone itself: Its antigen is unknown.

Some clones are missing from TCRdb's copy, which holds only in-frame ones; the method was immunoSEQ multiplex PCR. The repertoire holds 95,000 to 150,000 clones, with roughly 88% as singletons. Study-level results: Donors were largely white British and mainly female; clonal diversity was possibly underestimated.

The source was peripheral blood, collected on day 0 of AZD1222 vaccination. The clonotype was recovered from an adult in good health.

DNA for the CDR3: TGCGCCAGCAGTGAGTCGTCGGCCCAGGGTGTGGCTGAAGCTTTCTTT. This encodes CASSESSAQGVAEAFF. The chain is built from TRBV10-1 and TRBJ1-1, with D possibly matching TRBD1 (5 bases). The CDR3 contains 16 residues. The germline V and J ends were trimmed by 0 bases and 6 bases, with 17 bases remaining between them. Looked up from germline, CDR1 is WNHNN and CDR2 is SYGVQD (reference sequence).